The present TCR beta chain was sequenced within a study of tumor-infiltrating lymphocytes in oesophageal squamous cell carcinoma. TCRdb re-derived calls from the PCR reads in MiXCR, one entry per CDR3 protein. The sample carries roughly 20,000 distinct CDR3 sequences, approximately 40% recorded once. This CDR3 spans 14 amino acids. Per the germline V gene, CDR1 is DFQATT and CDR2 is SNEGSKA (reference sequence). V gave up 1 base and J gave up 0 bases, with 7 bases separating them. In this sample, this clonotype turned up many times. Specimen: blood. This TCR derives from a male donor with esophageal squamous cell carcinoma. This chain joins TRBV20-1 and TRBJ2-1; D possibly corresponds to TRBD2 (6 bases). The CDR3 bases are TGCAGTGCTAGAGCTAGCGTCTCCTACAATGAGCAGTTCTTC. Translating gives CSARASVSYNEQFF.